This TCR beta chain derives from a study of cytomegalovirus exposure and HLA in healthy donors. The ends lost 0 bases at V and 2 bases at J; junction bases unmatched: 11. Germline loops: CDR1 LGHNA, CDR2 YSLEER. The CDR3 spans 18 residues. PCR involved 60 Vbeta and 13 Jbeta primers. Only in-frame clones appear in the TCRdb table, and some are missing; sequencing was by immunoSEQ multiplex PCR. The sample contains approximately 170,000 clones, 68% of which appear only once. The sample holds many counts of this clone. V and J are TRBV4-3 and TRBJ2-3; 7 nucleotides match TRBD1. The sequenced material came from PBMCs. The clonotype was recovered from a woman aged 40 to 50 in good health and CMV-seropositive. The CDR3 here is CASSQDRRTGGFTDTQYF. The CDR3 DNA follows: TGCGCCAGCAGCCAAGATCGGAGGACAGGAGGATTCACAGATACGCAGTATTTT.